This T cell receptor beta chain derives from a study of Ad26.COV2.S vaccination and SARS-CoV-2 variants. This clone showed up just once. Clones were read by immunoSEQ multiplex PCR, and TCRdb kept only the in-frame ones, dropping some. The data show 43,000 or so clones, roughly 84% seen once. The CDR3 is 21 amino acids. Germline CDR1 is MGHRA and CDR2 is YSYEKL. J lost 0 bases, V lost 3 bases, and 20 bases had no gene match. The clonotype was recovered from a human donor who had recovered from COVID-19. The material sequenced was peripheral blood, taken after recovery from COVID-19. The rearrangement links TRBV4-1 to TRBJ2-1; 7 nucleotides align to TRBD1. The CDR3 DNA is TGCGCCAGCAGCCATTTACAGGGGTCAACTATACCCTCCAGCTCCTACAATGAGCAGTTCTTC. Protein sequence: CASSHLQGSTIPSSSYNEQFF.